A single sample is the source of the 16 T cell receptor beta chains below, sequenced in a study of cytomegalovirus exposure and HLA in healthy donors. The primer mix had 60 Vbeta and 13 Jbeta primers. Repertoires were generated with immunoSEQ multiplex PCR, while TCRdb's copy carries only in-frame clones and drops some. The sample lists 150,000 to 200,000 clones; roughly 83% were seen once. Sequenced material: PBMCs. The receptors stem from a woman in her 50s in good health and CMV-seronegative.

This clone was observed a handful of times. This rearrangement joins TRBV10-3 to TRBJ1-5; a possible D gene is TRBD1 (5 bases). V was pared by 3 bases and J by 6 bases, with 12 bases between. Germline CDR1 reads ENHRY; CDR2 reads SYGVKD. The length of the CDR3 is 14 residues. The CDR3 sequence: CAISDGGRTQPQHF. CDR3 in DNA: TGTGCCATCAGTGATGGGGGGAGAACTCAGCCCCAGCATTTT.

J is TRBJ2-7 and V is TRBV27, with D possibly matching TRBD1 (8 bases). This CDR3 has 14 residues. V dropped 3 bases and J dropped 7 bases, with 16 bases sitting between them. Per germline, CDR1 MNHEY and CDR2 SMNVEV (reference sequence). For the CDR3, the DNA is TGTGCCAGCAGTTTCACAGGGGGGGAATGGGAGCAGTACTTC. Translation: CASSFTGGEWEQYF.

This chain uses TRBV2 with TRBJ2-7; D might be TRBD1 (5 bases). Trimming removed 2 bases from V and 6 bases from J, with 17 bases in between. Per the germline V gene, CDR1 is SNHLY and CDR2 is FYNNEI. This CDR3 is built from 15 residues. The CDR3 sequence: CASSEKTGPRVEQYF. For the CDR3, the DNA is TGTGCCAGCAGTGAAAAAACAGGCCCCAGGGTCGAGCAGTACTTC. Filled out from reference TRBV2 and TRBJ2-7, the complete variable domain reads EPEVTQTPSHQVTQMGQEVILRCVPISNHLYFYWYRQILGQKVEFLVSFYNNEISEKSEIFDDQFSVERPDGSNFTLKIRSTKLEDSAMYFCASSEKTGPRVEQYFGPGTRLTVT.

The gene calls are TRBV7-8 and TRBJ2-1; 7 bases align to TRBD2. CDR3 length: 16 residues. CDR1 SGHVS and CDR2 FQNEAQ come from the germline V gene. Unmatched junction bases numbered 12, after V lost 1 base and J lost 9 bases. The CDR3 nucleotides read TGTGCCAGCAGCTTAGGGGTGGGAGGGTTCGGCGGTGAGCAGTTCTTC. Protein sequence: CASSLGVGGFGGEQFF.

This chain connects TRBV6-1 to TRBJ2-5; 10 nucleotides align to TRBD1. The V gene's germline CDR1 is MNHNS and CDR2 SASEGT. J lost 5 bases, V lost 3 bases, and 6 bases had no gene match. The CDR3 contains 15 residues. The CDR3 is CASSDPTGGRETQYF. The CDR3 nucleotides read TGTGCCAGCAGTGACCCGACAGGGGGCAGGGAGACCCAGTACTTC.

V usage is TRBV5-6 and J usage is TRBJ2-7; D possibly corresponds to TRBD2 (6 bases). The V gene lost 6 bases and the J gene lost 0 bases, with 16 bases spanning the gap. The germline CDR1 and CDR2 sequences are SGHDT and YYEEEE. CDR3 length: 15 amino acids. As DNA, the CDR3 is TGTGCCAGCACCAGGTGGGGGGTCCACTCCTACGAGCAGTACTTC. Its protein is CASTRWGVHSYEQYF.

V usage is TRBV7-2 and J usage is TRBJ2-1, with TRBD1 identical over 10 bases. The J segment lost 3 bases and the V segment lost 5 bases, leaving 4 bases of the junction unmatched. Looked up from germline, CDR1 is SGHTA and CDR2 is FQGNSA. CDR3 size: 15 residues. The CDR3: CASSTRTGGYNEQFF. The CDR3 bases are TGTGCCAGCAGCACTAGGACAGGGGGCTACAATGAGCAGTTCTTC.

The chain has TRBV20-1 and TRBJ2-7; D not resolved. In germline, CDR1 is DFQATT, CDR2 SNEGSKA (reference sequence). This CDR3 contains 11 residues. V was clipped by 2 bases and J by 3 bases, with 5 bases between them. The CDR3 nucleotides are TGCAGTGCTAGACTCTACTACGAGCAGTACTTC. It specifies CSARLYYEQYF.

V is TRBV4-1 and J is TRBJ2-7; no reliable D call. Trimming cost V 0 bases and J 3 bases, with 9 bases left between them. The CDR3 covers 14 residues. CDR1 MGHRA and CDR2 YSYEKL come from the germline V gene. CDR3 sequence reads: CASSQDVEVYEQYF. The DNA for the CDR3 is TGCGCCAGCAGCCAAGATGTAGAGGTCTACGAGCAGTACTTC.

The CDR3 reads CAISEAGWEQFF. CDR3 nucleotides: TGTGCCATCAGTGAAGCAGGGTGGGAGCAGTTCTTC. The genes are TRBV10-3 and TRBJ2-1; TRBD1 might be the D (5 bases). Per the germline V gene, CDR1 is ENHRY and CDR2 is SYGVKD. Trimming removed 3 bases at V and 10 bases at J, with 10 bases between. The CDR3 length is 12 residues.

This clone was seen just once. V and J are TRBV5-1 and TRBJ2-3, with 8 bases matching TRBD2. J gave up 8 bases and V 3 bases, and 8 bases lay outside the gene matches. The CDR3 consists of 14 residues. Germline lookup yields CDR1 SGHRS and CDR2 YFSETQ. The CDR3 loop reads CASSSGLELGTQYF. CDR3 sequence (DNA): TGCGCCAGCAGCTCGGGACTAGAATTGGGTACGCAGTATTTT.

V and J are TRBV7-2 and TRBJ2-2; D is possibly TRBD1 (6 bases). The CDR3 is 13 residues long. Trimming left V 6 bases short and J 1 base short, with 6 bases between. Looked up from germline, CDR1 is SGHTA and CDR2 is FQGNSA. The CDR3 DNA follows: TGTGCCAGCAGGACAGGGAACACCGGGGAGCTGTTTTTT. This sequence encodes CASRTGNTGELFF.

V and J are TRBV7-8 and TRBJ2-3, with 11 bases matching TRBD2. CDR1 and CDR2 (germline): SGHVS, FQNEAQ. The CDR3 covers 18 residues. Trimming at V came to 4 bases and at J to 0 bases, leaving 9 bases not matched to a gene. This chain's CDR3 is CASSWGSGRVPSTDTQYF. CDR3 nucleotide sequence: TGTGCCAGCAGCTGGGGTAGCGGGAGGGTTCCGAGCACAGATACGCAGTATTTT.

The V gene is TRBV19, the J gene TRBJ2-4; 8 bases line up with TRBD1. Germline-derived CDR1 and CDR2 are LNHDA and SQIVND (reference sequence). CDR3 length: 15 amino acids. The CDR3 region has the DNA TGTGCGAACGCAGGGGGCCTTTTAGCCAAAAACATTCAGTACTTC. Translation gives CANAGGLLAKNIQYF.

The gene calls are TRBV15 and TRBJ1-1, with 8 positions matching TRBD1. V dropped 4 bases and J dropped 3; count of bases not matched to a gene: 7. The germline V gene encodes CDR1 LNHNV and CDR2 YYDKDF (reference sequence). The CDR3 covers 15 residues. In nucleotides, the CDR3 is TGTGCCACCAGCATTCGAGACAGGGGAGACACTGAAGCTTTCTTT. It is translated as CATSIRDRGDTEAFF.

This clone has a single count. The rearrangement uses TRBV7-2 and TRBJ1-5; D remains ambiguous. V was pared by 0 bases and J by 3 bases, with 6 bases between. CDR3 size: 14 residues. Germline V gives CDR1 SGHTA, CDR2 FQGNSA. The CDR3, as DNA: TGTGCCAGCAGCTTAGCGGGCCACAATCAGCCCCAGCATTTT. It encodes CASSLAGHNQPQHF.